The 14 T cell receptor beta chains below come from one sample, sequenced in a study of shared clonotypes between healthy human individuals. Only in-frame clones appear in the TCRdb table, and some are missing; sequencing was by immunoSEQ multiplex PCR. The sample carries 550,000 to 800,000 clones, 90% recorded once. The specimen sequenced was memory CD8+ T cells from PBMCs. Subset defined: CD45RO+ cells pooled with CCR7-negative TemRA cells. All receptors come from a man in his late teens or twenties in good health. Some clones in this sample may be carry-over from other donors' samples.

This clone was seen a few times. In DNA, the CDR3 is TGTGCCAGTAGGGGCAGGGGGGATGGAAGTGAAAAACTGTTTTTT. It is translated as CASRGRGDGSEKLFF. This rearrangement joins TRBV19 to TRBJ1-4; 7 bases fit TRBD1. The CDR3 is 15 residues long. V dropped 6 bases and J dropped 7; count of bases not matched to a gene: 11. In germline, CDR1 is LNHDA, CDR2 SQIVND (reference sequence). The full variable domain, completed using reference TRBV19 and TRBJ1-4, is DGGITQSPKYLFRKEGQNVTLSCEQNLNHDAMYWYRQDPGQGLRLIYYSQIVNDFQKGDIAEGYSVSREKKESFPLTVTSAQKNPTAFYLCASRGRGDGSEKLFFGSGTQLSVL.

This chain connects TRBV27 to TRBJ2-1, with TRBD2 identical over 11 bases. The CDR3 is made up of 16 amino acids. CDR1 and CDR2 from the germline V gene are MNHEY and SMNVEV (reference sequence). The ends lost 6 bases at V and 5 bases at J; junction bases unmatched: 9. The CDR3 DNA sequence: TGTGCCAGCAGGGCTACTAGCGGGGGTCCCAACAATGAGCAGTTCTTC. Protein product: CASRATSGGPNNEQFF.

The table lists this clone with a count of one. The chain links TRBV19 to TRBJ2-5; 7 nucleotides align to TRBD2. This CDR3 contains 14 residues. Per the germline V gene, CDR1 is LNHDA and CDR2 is SQIVND (reference sequence). The junction had 4 bases not matched to a gene; V was cut back by 6 bases and J by 0 bases. The CDR3 region is CASSTRGYQETQYF. The CDR3 bases are TGTGCCAGTAGCACGCGGGGGTACCAAGAGACCCAGTACTTC. The full variable domain, completed using reference TRBV19 and TRBJ2-5, is DGGITQSPKYLFRKEGQNVTLSCEQNLNHDAMYWYRQDPGQGLRLIYYSQIVNDFQKGDIAEGYSVSREKKESFPLTVTSAQKNPTAFYLCASSTRGYQETQYFGPGTRLLVL.

V is TRBV7-2 and J is TRBJ2-3; D may be TRBD1 (5 bases). Between the trimmed V and J ends, which lost 1 base and 10 bases, there was a span of 12 bases. This CDR3 region has 13 residues. Germline CDR1 is SGHTA and CDR2 is FQGNSA. The CDR3 spells CASSLVAPRAQYF. Written as DNA, the CDR3 is TGTGCCAGCAGCTTAGTAGCCCCCAGGGCGCAGTATTTT.

The chain couples TRBV28 to TRBJ1-5; a weak D match, TRBD1 (6 bases). Germline lookup yields CDR1 MDHEN and CDR2 SYDVKM. V was cut by 2 bases and J by 7 bases, with 15 bases left in between. This CDR3 is 15 amino acids long. The CDR3 here is CASSLTSGALQPQHF. In DNA form, the CDR3 reads TGTGCCAGCAGTTTAACGTCAGGGGCATTACAGCCCCAGCATTTT.

The chain uses TRBV12-5 and TRBJ2-2; D might be TRBD1 or TRBD2, each matching 5 bases. The V end lost 5 bases, the J end lost 5 bases, and 21 bases lay between the germline ends. CDR3 size: 17 residues. Germline loops: CDR1 LGHNT, CDR2 FRNRAP. CDR3 sequence: CASGTGTPVGGTGELFF. CDR3 DNA sequence: TGTGCTAGTGGTACTGGGACGCCAGTGGGCGGGACCGGGGAGCTGTTTTTT.

The chain carries TRBV4-3 and TRBJ2-2; D could derive from TRBD1 or TRBD2 (5 bases each). The CDR3 covers 15 residues. V gave up 0 bases and J gave up 6 bases, with 11 bases separating them. The germline gives CDR1 LGHNA, CDR2 YSLEER. For the CDR3, the DNA is TGCGCCAGCAGCCAAGAGAGGGGATTGGCCGGGGAGCTGTTTTTT. It translates to CASSQERGLAGELFF.

This chain connects TRBV28 to TRBJ2-1; the match to TRBD2 covers 13 bases. The CDR3 runs 15 residues. Germline values: CDR1 MDHEN, CDR2 SYDVKM. V gave up 2 bases and J gave up 9 bases; unmatched junction bases: 4. CDR3 nucleotides: TGTGCCAGCAGTTTAGTACTAGCGGGAGGGGGTGAGCAGTTCTTC. Its translation is CASSLVLAGGGEQFF. Full variable domain (rest looked up from reference TRBV28 and TRBJ2-1): DVKVTQSSRYLVKRTGEKVFLECVQDMDHENMFWYRQDPGLGLRLIYFSYDVKMKEKGDIPEGYSVSREKKERFSLILESASTNQTSMYLCASSLVLAGGGEQFFGPGTRLTVL.

V and J are TRBV4-3 and TRBJ2-5, with 8 nucleotides matching TRBD2. V lost 1 base, J lost 4 bases, and 5 bases stayed unmatched. CDR1 is LGHNA, CDR2 YSLEER, per germline. This CDR3 has 15 residues. The CDR3 region is CASSQGSAGAETQYF. CDR3 bases: TGCGCCAGCAGCCAAGGATCAGCGGGAGCAGAGACCCAGTACTTC.

This sequence joins TRBV30 and TRBJ1-2, with TRBD1 matching 10 bases. CDR3 length: 16 residues. V shed 5 bases and J 4 bases; nucleotides not matched to a gene: 13. Germline V lookup: CDR1 GTSNPN, CDR2 SVGIG (reference sequence). CDR3 loop: CAWDRDRGQLGYGYTF. The DNA of the CDR3 is TGTGCCTGGGACCGGGACAGGGGCCAGCTCGGCTATGGCTACACCTTC.

J is TRBJ2-1 and V is TRBV7-9; weak D call: TRBD1 (5 bases). V was shortened by 5 bases and J by 2 bases, with 16 bases between the two germline ends. The CDR3 extends over 16 amino acids. Germline lookup yields CDR1 SEHNR and CDR2 FQNEAQ (reference sequence). CDR3 nucleotides: TGTGCCAGCAGCGCAAGGACATTTCTCCCCTACAATGAGCAGTTCTTC. It translates to CASSARTFLPYNEQFF. The full variable domain, completed using reference TRBV7-9 and TRBJ2-1, is DTGVSQNPRHKITKRGQNVTFRCDPISEHNRLYWYRQTLGQGPEFLTYFQNEAQLEKSRLLSDRFSAERPKGSFSTLEIQRTEQGDSAMYLCASSARTFLPYNEQFFGPGTRLTVL.

The chain combines TRBV7-2 with TRBJ2-7; no firm D call. There are 13 residues in the CDR3. Per germline, CDR1 SGHTA and CDR2 FQGNSA. V was trimmed by 5 bases and J by 2 bases, leaving 10 bases between them. CDR3 nucleotides: TGTGCCAGCAGCCCAGTGGGGACCTACGAGCAGTACTTC. This sequence encodes CASSPVGTYEQYF.

The V call is TRBV5-4, the J call TRBJ1-1; D is perhaps TRBD1 (5 bases). CDR3 length: 14 residues. Trimming cost V 4 bases and J 8 bases, with 18 bases left between them. The germline gives CDR1 SGHNT, CDR2 YYREEE (reference sequence). The CDR3: CASSPYRGLGEAFF. The DNA of the CDR3 is TGTGCCAGCAGCCCGTATAGGGGCCTAGGGGAAGCTTTCTTT.

V usage is TRBV10-3 and J usage is TRBJ2-3, with TRBD1 as a possible D gene (5 bases). V lost 8 bases and J lost 0, with 12 bases in between. Germline V lookup: CDR1 ENHRY, CDR2 SYGVKD. The CDR3 length is 14 residues. CDR3 protein: CAILRGASTDTQYF. In DNA, the CDR3 is TGTGCCATCCTAAGGGGTGCTAGCACAGATACGCAGTATTTT.